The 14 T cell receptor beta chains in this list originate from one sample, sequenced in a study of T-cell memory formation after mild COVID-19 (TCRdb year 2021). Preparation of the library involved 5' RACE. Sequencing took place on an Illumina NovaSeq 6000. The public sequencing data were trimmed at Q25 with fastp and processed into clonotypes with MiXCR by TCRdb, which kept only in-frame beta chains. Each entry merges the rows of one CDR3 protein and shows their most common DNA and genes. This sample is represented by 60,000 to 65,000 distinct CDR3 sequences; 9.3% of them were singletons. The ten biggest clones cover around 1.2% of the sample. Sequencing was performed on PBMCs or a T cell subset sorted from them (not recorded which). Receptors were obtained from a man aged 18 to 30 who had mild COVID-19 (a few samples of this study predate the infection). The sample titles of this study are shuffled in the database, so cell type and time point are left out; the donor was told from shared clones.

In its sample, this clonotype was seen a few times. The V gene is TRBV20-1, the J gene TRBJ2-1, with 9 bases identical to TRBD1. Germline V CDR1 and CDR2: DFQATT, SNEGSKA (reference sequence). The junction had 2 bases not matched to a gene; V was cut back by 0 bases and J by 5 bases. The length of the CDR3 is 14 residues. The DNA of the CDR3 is TGCAGTGCTAGAGAGACAGGGGGTAACAATGAGCAGTTCTTC. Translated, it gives CSARETGGNNEQFF.

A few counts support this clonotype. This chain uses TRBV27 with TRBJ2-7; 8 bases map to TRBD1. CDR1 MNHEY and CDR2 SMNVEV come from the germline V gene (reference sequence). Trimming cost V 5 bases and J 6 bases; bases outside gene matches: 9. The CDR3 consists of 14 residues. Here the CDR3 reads CASSLDRGKSEQYF. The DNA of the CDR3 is TGTGCCAGCAGTCTTGACAGGGGCAAGAGCGAGCAGTACTTC.

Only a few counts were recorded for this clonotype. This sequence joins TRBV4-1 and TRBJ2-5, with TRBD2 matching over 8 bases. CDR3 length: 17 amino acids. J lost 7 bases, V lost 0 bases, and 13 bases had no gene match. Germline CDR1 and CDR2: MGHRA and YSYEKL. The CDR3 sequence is CASSQDGLPGGRGTQYF. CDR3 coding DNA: TGCGCCAGCAGCCAAGACGGGTTACCGGGGGGGCGTGGGACCCAGTACTTC.

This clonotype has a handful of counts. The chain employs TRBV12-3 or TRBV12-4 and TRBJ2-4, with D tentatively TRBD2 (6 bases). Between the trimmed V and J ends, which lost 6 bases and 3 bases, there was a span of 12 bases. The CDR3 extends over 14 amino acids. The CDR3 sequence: CASSPWGVKNIQYF. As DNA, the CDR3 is TGTGCCAGCAGCCCGTGGGGGGTCAAAAACATTCAGTACTTC.

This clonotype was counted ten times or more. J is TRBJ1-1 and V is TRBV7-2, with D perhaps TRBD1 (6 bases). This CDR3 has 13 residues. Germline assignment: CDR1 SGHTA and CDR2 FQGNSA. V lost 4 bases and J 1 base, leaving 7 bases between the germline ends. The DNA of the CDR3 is TGTGCCAGCAGCTCGGGGGCGAACACTGAAGCTTTCTTT. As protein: CASSSGANTEAFF.

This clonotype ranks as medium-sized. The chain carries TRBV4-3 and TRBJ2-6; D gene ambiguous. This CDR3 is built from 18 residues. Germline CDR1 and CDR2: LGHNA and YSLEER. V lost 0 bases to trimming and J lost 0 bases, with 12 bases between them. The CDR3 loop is CASSQDRAFGSGANVLTF. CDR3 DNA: TGCGCCAGCAGCCAAGATCGTGCATTCGGCTCTGGGGCCAACGTCCTGACTTTC.

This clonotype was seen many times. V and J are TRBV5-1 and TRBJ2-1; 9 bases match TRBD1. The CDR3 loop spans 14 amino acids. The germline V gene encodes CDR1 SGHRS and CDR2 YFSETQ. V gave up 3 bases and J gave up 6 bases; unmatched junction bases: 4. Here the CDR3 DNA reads TGCGCCAGCAGCTGGGGGGACAGGGTCAATGAGCAGTTCTTC. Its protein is CASSWGDRVNEQFF.

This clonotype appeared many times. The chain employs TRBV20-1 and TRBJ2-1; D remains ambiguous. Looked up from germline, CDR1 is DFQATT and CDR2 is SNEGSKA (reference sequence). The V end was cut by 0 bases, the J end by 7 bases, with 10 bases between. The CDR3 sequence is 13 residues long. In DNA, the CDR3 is TGCAGTGCTAGAGATATAAGAAGTAATGAGCAGTTCTTC. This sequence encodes CSARDIRSNEQFF.

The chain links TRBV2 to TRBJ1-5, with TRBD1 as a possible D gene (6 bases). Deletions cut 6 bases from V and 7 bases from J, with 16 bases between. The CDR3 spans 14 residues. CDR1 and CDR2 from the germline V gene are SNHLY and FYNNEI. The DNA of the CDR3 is TGTGCCAGCAGCGCAGGGGACATGCGGCAGCCCCAGCATTTT. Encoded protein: CASSAGDMRQPQHF. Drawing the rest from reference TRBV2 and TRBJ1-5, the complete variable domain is EPEVTQTPSHQVTQMGQEVILRCVPISNHLYFYWYRQILGQKVEFLVSFYNNEISEKSEIFDDQFSVERPDGSNFTLKIRSTKLEDSAMYFCASSAGDMRQPQHFGDGTRLSIL.

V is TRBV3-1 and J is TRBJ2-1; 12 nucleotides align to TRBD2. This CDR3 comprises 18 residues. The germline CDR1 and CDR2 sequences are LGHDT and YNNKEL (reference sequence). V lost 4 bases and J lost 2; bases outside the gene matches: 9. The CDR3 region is CASSPLPSSGGAYNEQFF. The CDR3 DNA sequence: TGTGCCAGCAGCCCGCTGCCTTCTAGCGGGGGGGCCTACAATGAGCAGTTCTTC.

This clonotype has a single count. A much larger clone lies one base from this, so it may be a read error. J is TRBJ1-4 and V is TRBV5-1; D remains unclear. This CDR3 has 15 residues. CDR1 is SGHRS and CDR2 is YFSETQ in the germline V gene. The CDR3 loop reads CASSFSAATNEELFF. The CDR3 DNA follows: TGCGCCAGCAGCTTCTCGGCGGCAACTAATGAAGAACTGTTTTTT.

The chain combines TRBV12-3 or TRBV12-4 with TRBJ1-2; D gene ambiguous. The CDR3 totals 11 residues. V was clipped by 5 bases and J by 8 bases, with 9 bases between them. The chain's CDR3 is CASSPLRGYTF. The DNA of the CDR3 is TGTGCCAGCAGTCCCCTTCGGGGCTACACCTTC.

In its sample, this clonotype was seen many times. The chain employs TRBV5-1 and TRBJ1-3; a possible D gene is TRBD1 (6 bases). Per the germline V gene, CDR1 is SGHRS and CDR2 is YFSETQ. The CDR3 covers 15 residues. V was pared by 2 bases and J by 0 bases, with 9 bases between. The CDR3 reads CASSFGGASGNTIYF. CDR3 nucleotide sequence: TGCGCCAGCAGCTTTGGGGGGGCCTCTGGAAACACCATATATTTT. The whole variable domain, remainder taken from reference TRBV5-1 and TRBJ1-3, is KAGVTQTPRYLIKTRGQQVTLSCSPISGHRSVSWYQQTPGQGLQFLFEYFSETQRNKGNFPGRFSGRQFSNSRSEMNVSTLELGDSALYLCASSFGGASGNTIYFGEGSWLTVV.

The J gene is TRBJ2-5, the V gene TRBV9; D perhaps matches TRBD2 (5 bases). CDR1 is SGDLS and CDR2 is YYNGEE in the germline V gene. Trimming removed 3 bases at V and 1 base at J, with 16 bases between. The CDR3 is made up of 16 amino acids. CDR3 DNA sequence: TGTGCCAGCAGCGCCCTATCTCTTCGGGGCCAAGAGACCCAGTACTTC. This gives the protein CASSALSLRGQETQYF.